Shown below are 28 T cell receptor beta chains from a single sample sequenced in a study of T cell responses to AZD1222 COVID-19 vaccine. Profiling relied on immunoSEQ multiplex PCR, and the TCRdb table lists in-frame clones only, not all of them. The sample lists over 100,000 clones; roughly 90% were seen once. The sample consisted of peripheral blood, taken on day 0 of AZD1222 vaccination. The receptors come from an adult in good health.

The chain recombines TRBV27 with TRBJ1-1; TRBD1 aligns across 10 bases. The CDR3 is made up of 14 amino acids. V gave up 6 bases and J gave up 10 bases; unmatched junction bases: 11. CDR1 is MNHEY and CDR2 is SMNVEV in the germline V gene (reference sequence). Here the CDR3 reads CASRTDRGATVAFF. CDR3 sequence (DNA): TGTGCCAGCAGAACGGACAGGGGGGCCACAGTAGCTTTCTTT.

CDR3 sequence: CASSMQRGYKNIQYF. CDR3 DNA sequence: TGTGCCAGTAGTATGCAGCGGGGCTACAAAAACATTCAGTACTTC. This chain links TRBV19 with TRBJ2-4, with 7 nucleotides matching TRBD2. The V gene's germline CDR1 is LNHDA and CDR2 SQIVND (reference sequence). Trimming cost V 3 bases and J 3 bases; bases outside gene matches: 5. The CDR3 sequence is 15 residues long.

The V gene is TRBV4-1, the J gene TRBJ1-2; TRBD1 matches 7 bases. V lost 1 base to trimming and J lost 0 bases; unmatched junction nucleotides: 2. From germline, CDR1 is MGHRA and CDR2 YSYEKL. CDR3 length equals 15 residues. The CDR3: CASSQGQGTNYGYTF. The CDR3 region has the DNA TGCGCCAGCAGCCAAGGACAGGGAACTAACTATGGCTACACCTTC.

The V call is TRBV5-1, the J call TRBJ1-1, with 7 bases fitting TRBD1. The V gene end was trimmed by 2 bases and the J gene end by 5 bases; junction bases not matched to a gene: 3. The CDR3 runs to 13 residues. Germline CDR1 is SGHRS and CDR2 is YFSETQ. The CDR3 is CASSFQGGTEAFF. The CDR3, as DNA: TGCGCCAGCAGCTTCCAGGGGGGGACTGAAGCTTTCTTT.

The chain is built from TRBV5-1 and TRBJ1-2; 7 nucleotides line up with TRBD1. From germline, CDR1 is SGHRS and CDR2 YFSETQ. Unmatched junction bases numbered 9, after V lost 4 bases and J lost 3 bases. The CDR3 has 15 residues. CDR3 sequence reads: CASSRGGGNDYGYTF. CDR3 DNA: TGCGCCAGCAGCCGTGGAGGGGGCAATGACTATGGCTACACCTTC.

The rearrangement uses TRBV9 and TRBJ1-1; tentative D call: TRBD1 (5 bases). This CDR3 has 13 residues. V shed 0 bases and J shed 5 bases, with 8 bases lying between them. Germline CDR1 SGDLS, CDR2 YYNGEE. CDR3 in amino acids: CASSVGDGTEAFF. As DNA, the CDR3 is TGTGCCAGCAGCGTAGGGGACGGGACTGAAGCTTTCTTT.

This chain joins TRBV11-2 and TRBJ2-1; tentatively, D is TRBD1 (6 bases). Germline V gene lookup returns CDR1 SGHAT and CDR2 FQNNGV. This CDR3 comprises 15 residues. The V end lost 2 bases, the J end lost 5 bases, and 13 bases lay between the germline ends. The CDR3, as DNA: TGTGCCAGCAGCTTAAACAGGGTAGTCAACAATGAGCAGTTCTTC. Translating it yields CASSLNRVVNNEQFF.

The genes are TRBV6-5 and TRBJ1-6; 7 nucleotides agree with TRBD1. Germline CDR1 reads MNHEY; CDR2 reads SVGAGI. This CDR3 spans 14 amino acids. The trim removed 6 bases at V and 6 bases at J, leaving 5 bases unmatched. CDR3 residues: CASRKTGANSPLHF. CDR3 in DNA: TGTGCCAGCAGAAAAACAGGGGCTAATTCACCCCTCCACTTT.

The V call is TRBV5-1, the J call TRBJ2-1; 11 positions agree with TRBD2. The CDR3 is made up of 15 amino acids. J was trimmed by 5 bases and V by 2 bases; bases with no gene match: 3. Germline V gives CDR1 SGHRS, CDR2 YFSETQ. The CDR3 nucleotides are TGCGCCAGCAGCTTTAGCGGGGGGGATAACAATGAGCAGTTCTTC. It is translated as CASSFSGGDNNEQFF.

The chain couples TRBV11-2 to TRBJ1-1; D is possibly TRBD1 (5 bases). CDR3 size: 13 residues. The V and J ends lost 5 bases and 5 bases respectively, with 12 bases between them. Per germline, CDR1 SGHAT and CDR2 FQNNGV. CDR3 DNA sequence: TGTGCCAGCAGCGACCCCGGGACGACTGAAGCTTTCTTT. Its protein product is CASSDPGTTEAFF.

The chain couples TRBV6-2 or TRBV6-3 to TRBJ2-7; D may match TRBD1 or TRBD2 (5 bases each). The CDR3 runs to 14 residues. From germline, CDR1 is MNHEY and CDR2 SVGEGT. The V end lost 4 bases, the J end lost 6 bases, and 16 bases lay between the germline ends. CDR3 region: CASSLNRYGTEQYF. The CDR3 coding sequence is TGTGCCAGCAGTTTGAACAGATATGGGACCGAGCAGTACTTC.

In DNA, the CDR3 is TGTGCCAGCAGTCGTCACGACGACCCTAATGAAAAACTGTTTTTT. Translation gives CASSRHDDPNEKLFF. V and J are TRBV9 and TRBJ1-4; D call uncertain. The CDR3 is 15 amino acids. Germline V CDR1 and CDR2: SGDLS, YYNGEE. Trimming left V 5 bases short and J 3 bases short, with 14 bases between.

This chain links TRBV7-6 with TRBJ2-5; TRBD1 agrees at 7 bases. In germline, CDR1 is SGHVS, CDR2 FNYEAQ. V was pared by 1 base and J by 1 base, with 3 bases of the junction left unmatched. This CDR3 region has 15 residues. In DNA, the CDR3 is TGTGCCAGCAGCTTAGACAGGGGAATCCAAGAGACCCAGTACTTC. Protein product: CASSLDRGIQETQYF.

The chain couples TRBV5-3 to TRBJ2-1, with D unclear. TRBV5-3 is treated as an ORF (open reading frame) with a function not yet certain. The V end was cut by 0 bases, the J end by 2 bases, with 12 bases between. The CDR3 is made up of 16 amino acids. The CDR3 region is CARSLGQTNPYNEQFF. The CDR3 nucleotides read TGTGCCAGAAGCTTGGGCCAAACGAACCCCTACAATGAGCAGTTCTTC.

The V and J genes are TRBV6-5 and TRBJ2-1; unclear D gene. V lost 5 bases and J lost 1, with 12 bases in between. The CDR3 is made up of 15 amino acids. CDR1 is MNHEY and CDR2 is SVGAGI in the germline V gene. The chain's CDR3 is CASSPRLDSYNEQFF. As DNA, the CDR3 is TGTGCCAGCAGTCCTCGGCTCGATTCCTACAATGAGCAGTTCTTC.

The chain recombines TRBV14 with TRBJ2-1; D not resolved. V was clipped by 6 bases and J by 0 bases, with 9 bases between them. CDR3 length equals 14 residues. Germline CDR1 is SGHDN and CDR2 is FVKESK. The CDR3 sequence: CASREWSSYNEQFF. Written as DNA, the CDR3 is TGTGCCAGCAGAGAATGGAGCTCCTACAATGAGCAGTTCTTC.

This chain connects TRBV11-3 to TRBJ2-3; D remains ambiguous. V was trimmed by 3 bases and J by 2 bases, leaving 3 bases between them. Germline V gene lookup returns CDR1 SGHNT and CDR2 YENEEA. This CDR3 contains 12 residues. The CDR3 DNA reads TGTGCCAGCAGCTTTTACACAGATACGCAGTATTTT. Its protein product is CASSFYTDTQYF.

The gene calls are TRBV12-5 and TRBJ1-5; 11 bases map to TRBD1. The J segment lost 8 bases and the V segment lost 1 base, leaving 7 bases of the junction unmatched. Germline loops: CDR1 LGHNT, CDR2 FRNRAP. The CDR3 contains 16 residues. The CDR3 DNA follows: TGTGCTAGTGGTTTGGACCCGGGACAGGGGGTTAAGCCCCAGCATTTT. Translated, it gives CASGLDPGQGVKPQHF.

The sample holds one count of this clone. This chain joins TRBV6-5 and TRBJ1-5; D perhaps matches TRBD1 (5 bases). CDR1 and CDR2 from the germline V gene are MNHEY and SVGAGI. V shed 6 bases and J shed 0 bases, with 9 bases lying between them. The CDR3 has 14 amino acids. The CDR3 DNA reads TGTGCCAGCAGGGGGGGGAGTAGCAATCAGCCCCAGCATTTT. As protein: CASRGGSSNQPQHF.

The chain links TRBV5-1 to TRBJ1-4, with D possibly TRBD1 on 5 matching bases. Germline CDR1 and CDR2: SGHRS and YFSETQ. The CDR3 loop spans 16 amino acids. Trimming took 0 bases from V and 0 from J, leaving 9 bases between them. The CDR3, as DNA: TGCGCCAGCAGCTTGGGGGGGACCGCAACTAATGAAAAACTGTTTTTT. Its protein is CASSLGGTATNEKLFF.

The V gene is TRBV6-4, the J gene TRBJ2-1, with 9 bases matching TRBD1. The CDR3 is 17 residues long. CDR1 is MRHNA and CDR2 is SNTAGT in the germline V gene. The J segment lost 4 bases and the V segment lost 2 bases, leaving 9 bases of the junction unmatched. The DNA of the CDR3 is TGTGCCAGCAGTGACGTACTGACAGGGGGAAAATACAATGAGCAGTTCTTC. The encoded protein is CASSDVLTGGKYNEQFF.

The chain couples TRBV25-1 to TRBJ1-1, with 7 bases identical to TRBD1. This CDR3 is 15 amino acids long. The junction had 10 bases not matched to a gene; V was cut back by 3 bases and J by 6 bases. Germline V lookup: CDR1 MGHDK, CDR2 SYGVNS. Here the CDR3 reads CASSESRGDSAEAFF. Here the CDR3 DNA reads TGTGCCAGCAGTGAGTCGCGGGGGGACAGTGCTGAAGCTTTCTTT. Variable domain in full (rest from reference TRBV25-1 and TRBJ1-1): EADIYQTPRYLVIGTGKKITLECSQTMGHDKMYWYQQDPGMELHLIHYSYGVNSTEKGDLSSESTVSRIRTEHFPLTLESARPSHTSQYLCASSESRGDSAEAFFGQGTRLTVV.

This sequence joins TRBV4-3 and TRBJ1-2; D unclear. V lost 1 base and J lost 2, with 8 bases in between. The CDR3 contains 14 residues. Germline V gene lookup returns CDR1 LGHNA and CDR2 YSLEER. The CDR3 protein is CASSQAAGNYGYTF. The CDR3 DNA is TGCGCCAGCAGCCAAGCGGCGGGGAACTATGGCTACACCTTC.

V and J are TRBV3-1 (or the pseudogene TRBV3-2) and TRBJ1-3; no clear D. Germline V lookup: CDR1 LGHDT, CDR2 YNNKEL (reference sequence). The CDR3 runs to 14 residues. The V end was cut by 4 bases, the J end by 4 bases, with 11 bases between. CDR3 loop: CASSPAVMGNTIYF. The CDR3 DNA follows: TGTGCCAGCAGCCCCGCAGTAATGGGAAACACCATATATTTT.

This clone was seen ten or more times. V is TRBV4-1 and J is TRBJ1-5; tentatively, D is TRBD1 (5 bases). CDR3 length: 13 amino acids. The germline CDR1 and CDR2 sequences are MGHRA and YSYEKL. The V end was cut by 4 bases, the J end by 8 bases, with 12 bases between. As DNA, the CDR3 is TGCGCCAGCAGCCTCTCCCGGGGGGAGCCCCAGCATTTT. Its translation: CASSLSRGEPQHF.

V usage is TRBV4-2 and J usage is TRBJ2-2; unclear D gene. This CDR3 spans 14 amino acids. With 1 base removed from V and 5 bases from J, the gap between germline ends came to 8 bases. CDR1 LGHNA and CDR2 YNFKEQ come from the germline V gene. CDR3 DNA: TGTGCCAGCAGCCAAGCTGGCAGGACCGGGGAGCTGTTTTTT. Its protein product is CASSQAGRTGELFF.

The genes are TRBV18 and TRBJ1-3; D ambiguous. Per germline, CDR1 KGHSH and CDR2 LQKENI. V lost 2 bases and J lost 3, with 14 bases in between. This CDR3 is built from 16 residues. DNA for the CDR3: TGTGCCAGCTCACCAAGCTCGCCGCGCTTTGGAAACACCATATATTTT. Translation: CASSPSSPRFGNTIYF.

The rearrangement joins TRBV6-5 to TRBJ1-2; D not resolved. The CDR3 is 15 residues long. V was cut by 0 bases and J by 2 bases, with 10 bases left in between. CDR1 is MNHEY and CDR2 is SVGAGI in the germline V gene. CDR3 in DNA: TGTGCCAGCAGTTACTCGGTGGGCTCGAACTATGGCTACACCTTC. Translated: CASSYSVGSNYGYTF.